A single sample is the source of the 3 T cell receptor beta chains below, sequenced in a study of OX40 agonist ivuxolimab in advanced cancers. Using immunoSEQ multiplex PCR, the repertoire was profiled, and TCRdb retains in-frame clones only, with some absent. The sample has about 61,000 clones; about nine tenths are singletons. Sequencing was performed on CD4+ or CD8+ T cells sorted from blood, taken in a trial of the OX40 agonist ivuxolimab. The receptor source for this set is an adult with an advanced solid tumor such as melanoma, head and neck, liver or kidney cancer.

This clone is medium-sized in the sample. V is TRBV20-1 and J is TRBJ1-1, with D uncertain. Germline lookup yields CDR1 DFQATT and CDR2 SNEGSKA (reference sequence). Trimming shortened V by 3 bases and J by 6 bases, and 5 bases separated the two germline ends. The CDR3 has 10 amino acids. The DNA of the CDR3 is TGCAGTGCTAGCCGGTCTGAAGCTTTCTTT. This translates into CSASRSEAFF.

The genes are TRBV5-1 and TRBJ2-1; possibly TRBD2 for D (6 bases). CDR1 is SGHRS and CDR2 is YFSETQ in the germline V gene. The CDR3 length is 16 residues. Deletions cut 0 bases from V and 8 bases from J, with 18 bases between. The CDR3 DNA reads TGCGCCAGCAGCTTGGTACCGGGGGACCCCCGGGATGAGCAGTTCTTC. Its translation: CASSLVPGDPRDEQFF. Based on the CDR3 plus reference TRBV5-1 and TRBJ2-1, the full variable domain is KAGVTQTPRYLIKTRGQQVTLSCSPISGHRSVSWYQQTPGQGLQFLFEYFSETQRNKGNFPGRFSGRQFSNSRSEMNVSTLELGDSALYLCASSLVPGDPRDEQFFGPGTRLTVL.

The chain combines TRBV7-9 with TRBJ2-3; the D gene is possibly TRBD2 (6 bases). The germline CDR1 and CDR2 sequences are SEHNR and FQNEAQ (reference sequence). Trimming took 3 bases from V and 4 from J, leaving 8 bases between them. CDR3 length: 13 amino acids. DNA of the CDR3: TGTGCCAGCAGCTTGAGGGAGGCAGATACGCAGTATTTT. It is translated as CASSLREADTQYF.